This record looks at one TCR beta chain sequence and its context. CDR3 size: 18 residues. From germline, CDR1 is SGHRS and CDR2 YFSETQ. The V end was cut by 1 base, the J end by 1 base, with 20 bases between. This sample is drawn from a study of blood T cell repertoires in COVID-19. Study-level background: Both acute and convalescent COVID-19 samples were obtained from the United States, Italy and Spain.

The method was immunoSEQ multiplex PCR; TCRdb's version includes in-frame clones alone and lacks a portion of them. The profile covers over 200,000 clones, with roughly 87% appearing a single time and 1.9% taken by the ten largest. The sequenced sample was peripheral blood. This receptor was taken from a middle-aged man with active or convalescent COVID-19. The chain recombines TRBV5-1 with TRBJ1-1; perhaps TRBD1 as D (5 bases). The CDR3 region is CASSLTTDTPWKNTEAFF. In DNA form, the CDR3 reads TGCGCCAGCAGCTTGACGACAGACACTCCATGGAAGAACACTGAAGCTTTCTTT. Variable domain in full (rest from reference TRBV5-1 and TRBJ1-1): KAGVTQTPRYLIKTRGQQVTLSCSPISGHRSVSWYQQTPGQGLQFLFEYFSETQRNKGNFPGRFSGRQFSNSRSEMNVSTLELGDSALYLCASSLTTDTPWKNTEAFFGQGTRLTVV.